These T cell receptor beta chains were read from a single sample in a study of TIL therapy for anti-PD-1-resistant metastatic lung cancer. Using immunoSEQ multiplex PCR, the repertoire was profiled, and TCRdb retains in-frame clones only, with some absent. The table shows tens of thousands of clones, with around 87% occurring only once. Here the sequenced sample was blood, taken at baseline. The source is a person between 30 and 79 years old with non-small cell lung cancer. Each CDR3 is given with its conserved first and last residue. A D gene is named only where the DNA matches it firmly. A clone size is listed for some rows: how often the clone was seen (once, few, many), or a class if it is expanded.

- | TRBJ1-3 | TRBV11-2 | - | CASGGSGNTIYF | TGTGCCAGCGGGGGGTCTGGAAACACCATATATTTT
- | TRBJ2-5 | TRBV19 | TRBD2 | CASTRAGGNLETQYF | TGTGCCAGTACCCGAGCGGGAGGTAACCTTGAGACCCAGTACTTC
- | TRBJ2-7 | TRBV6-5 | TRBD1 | CASTKGTASYEQYF | TGTGCCAGCACCAAGGGGACAGCCTCCTACGAGCAGTACTTC
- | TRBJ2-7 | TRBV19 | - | CASSGWSHEQYF | TGTGCCAGTAGTGGCTGGAGCCACGAGCAGTACTTC
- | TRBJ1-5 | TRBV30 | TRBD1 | CAWSVERTGGNQPQHF | TGTGCCTGGAGTGTAGAGCGGACAGGGGGCAATCAGCCCCAGCATTTT
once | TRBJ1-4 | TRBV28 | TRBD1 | CASSAPTGRDEKLFF | TGTGCCAGCAGTGCCCCGACAGGGAGGGATGAAAAACTGTTTTTT
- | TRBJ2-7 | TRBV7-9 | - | CASSFEVYEQYF | TGTGCCAGCAGCTTCGAGGTCTACGAGCAGTACTTC
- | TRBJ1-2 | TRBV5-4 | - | CASSGRYQGLYGYTF | TGTGCCAGCAGCGGGAGGTACCAGGGGCTCTATGGCTACACCTTC
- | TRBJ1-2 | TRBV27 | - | CASSKSAGDGGYTF | TGTGCCAGCAGCAAATCGGCAGGGGATGGCGGCTACACCTTC
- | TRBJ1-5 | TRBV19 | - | CASSYWRVSGKDQPQHF | TGTGCCAGTAGCTATTGGAGGGTGTCGGGTAAGGATCAGCCCCAGCATTTT
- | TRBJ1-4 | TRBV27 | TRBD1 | CASSRTGFSSKLFF | TGTGCCAGCAGCAGGACAGGATTCTCCTCAAAACTGTTTTTT
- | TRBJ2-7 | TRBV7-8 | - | CASSFRDLNYEQYF | TGTGCCAGCAGCTTCCGGGATTTGAACTACGAGCAGTACTTC
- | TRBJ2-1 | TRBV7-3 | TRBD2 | CASSPSGAQNEQFF | TGTGCCAGCAGCCCGAGCGGGGCCCAGAATGAGCAGTTCTTC
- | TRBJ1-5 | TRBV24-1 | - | CATSDLGGDQPQHF | TGTGCCACCAGTGATTTAGGAGGGGATCAGCCCCAGCATTTT
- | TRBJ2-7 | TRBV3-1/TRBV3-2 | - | CASSDSQGPPYEQYF | TGTGCCAGCAGCGACAGCCAGGGGCCCCCCTACGAGCAGTACTTC
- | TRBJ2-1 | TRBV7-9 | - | CASSASPGVWNEQFF | TGTGCCAGCAGCGCATCCCCTGGGGTCTGGAATGAGCAGTTCTTC
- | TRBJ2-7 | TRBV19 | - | CASSFTLDKGRYEQYF | TGTGCCAGTAGCTTCACCCTCGACAAGGGGCGATACGAGCAGTACTTC
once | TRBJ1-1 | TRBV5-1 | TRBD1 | CASSLEGASTEAFF | TGCGCCAGCAGCTTGGAGGGGGCCAGCACTGAAGCTTTCTTT
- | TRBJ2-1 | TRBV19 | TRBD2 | CASLGREGSNEQFF | TGTGCCAGCCTGGGGCGGGAGGGCAGCAATGAGCAGTTCTTC
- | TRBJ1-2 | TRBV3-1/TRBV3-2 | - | CASSQEGVGRGYGYTF | TGTGCCAGCAGCCAAGAGGGAGTGGGCAGAGGATATGGCTACACCTTC
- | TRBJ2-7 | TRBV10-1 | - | CASSESGGSYEQYF | TGCGCCAGCAGTGAGTCGGGAGGTTCCTACGAGCAGTACTTC
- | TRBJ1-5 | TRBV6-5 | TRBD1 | CASRDRQGASQPQHF | TGTGCCAGCAGAGACAGACAGGGGGCAAGTCAGCCCCAGCATTTT
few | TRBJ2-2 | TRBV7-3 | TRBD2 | CASSLSPTSGGELFF | TGTGCCAGCAGCTTATCCCCGACTAGCGGCGGGGAGCTGTTTTTT
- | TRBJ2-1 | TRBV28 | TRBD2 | CASSGRAHNEQFF | TGTGCCAGCAGCGGGAGGGCCCACAATGAGCAGTTCTTC
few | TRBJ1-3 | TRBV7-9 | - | CASSSGQISGNTIYF | TGTGCCAGCAGCTCCGGGCAGATCTCTGGAAACACCATATATTTT
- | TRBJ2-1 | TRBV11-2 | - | CASSPVAAGGNEQFF | TGTGCCAGCAGCCCCGTCGCGGCAGGGGGGAATGAGCAGTTCTTC
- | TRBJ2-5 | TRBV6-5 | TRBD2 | CASRSGALKETQYF | TGTGCCAGCCGGAGCGGGGCGTTAAAAGAGACCCAGTACTTC
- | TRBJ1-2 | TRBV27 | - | CASSTTDRGVDGYTF | TGTGCCAGCAGCACTACCGATCGGGGGGTAGATGGCTACACCTTC
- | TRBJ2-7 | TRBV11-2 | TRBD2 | CASSRTSDEQYF | TGTGCCAGCAGCCGAACTAGCGACGAGCAGTACTTC
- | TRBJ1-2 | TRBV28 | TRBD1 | CASSPSDRDGYTF | TGTGCCAGCAGTCCCTCGGACAGGGATGGCTACACCTTC
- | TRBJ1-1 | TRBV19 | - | CASSIDYRATNTEAFF | TGTGCCAGTAGTATAGATTACCGGGCGACGAACACTGAAGCTTTCTTT
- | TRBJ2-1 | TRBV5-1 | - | CASSSRDSSYNEQFF | TGCGCCAGCAGCTCCCGGGACTCGTCCTACAATGAGCAGTTCTTC
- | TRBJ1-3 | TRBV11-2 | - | CASSLAAGSGNTIYF | TGTGCCAGCAGCTTAGCGGCAGGGTCTGGAAACACCATATATTTT
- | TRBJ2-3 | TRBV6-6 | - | CASSPLPGDTQYF | TGTGCCAGCAGTCCCTTACCTGGAGATACGCAGTATTTT
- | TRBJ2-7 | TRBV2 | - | CASREGTYEQYF | TGTGCCAGCCGGGAAGGTACCTACGAGCAGTACTTC
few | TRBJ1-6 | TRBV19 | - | CASSTGYNSPLHF | TGTGCCAGTAGTACAGGATACAATTCACCCCTCCACTTT
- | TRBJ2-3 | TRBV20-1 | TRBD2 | CSARDYDTQYF | TGCAGTGCACGGGACTACGATACGCAGTATTTT
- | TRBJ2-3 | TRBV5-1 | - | CASSPPIDNTDTQYF | TGCGCCAGCAGCCCACCGATTGATAACACAGATACGCAGTATTTT
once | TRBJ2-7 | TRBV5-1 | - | CASSSDFSYEQYF | TGCGCCAGCAGCTCTGACTTCTCCTACGAGCAGTACTTC
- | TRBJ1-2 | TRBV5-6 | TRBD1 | CASSWGQGVEGYTF | TGTGCCAGCAGCTGGGGACAGGGAGTTGAGGGCTACACCTTC
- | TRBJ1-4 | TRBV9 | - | CASSPSGWAPNEKLFF | TGTGCCAGCAGCCCCTCGGGGTGGGCCCCTAATGAAAAACTGTTTTTT
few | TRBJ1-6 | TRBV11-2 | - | CASSPAGGQSPLHF | TGTGCCAGCAGCCCCGCGGGGGGCCAATCACCCCTCCACTTT
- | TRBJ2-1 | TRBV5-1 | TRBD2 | CASSSQTTSGGAVNEQFF | TGCGCCAGCAGCTCACAAACAACTAGCGGGGGGGCCGTCAATGAGCAGTTCTTC
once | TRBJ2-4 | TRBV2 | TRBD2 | CASSATRSGTSGGPRLQYF | TGTGCCAGCAGCGCCACGCGCTCCGGGACTAGCGGGGGGCCAAGGCTTCAGTACTTC
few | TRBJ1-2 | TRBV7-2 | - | CASSLSSRGDYTF | TGTGCCAGCAGCTTATCTTCAAGAGGAGACTACACCTTC
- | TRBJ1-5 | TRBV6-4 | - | CASSELTTGGNQPQHF | TGTGCCAGCAGTGAGCTGACGACAGGCGGCAATCAGCCCCAGCATTTT